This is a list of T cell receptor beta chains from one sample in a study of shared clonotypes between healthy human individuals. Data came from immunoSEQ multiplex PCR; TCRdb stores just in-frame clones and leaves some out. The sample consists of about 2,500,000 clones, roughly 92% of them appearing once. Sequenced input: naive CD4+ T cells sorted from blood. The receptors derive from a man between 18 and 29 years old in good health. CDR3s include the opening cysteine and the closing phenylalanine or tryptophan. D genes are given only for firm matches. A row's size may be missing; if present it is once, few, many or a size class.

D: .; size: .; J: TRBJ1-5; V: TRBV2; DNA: TGTGCCAGCAGTGGTAGAGGGACCACTAATCAGCCCCAGCATTTT; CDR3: CASSGRGTTNQPQHF
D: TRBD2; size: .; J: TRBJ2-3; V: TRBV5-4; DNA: TGTGCCAGCAGCTCCCGGACTAGCGGGGGGCCAGATACGCAGTATTTT; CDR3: CASSSRTSGGPDTQYF
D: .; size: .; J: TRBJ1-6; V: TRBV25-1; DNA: TGTGCCAGCAGTGAATCACCAGGCGCTGGTTCACCCCTCCACTTT; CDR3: CASSESPGAGSPLHF
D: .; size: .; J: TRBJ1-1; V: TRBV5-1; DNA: TGCGCCAGCAGCTTGGTAACGAACACTGAAGCTTTCTTT; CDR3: CASSLVTNTEAFF
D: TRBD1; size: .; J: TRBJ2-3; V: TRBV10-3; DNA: TGTGCCATCAGGGACAGGGGGTCAACAGATACGCAGTATTTT; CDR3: CAIRDRGSTDTQYF
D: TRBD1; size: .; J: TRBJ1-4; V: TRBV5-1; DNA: TGCGCCAGCAGCTATGACAGGGGAATGAAAACTAATGAAAAACTGTTTTTT; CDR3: CASSYDRGMKTNEKLFF
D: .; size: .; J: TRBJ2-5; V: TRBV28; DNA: TGTGCCAGCGCTTCAGTGGCGGAGACCCAGTACTTC; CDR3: CASASVAETQYF
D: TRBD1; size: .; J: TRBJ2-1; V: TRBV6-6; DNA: TGTGCCAGCAGCCACTCCGGGACAGGCTACAATGAGCAGTTCTTC; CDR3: CASSHSGTGYNEQFF
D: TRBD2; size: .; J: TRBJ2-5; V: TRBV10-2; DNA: TGCGCCAGCAGTGAGTCGACTAGCGGGATAGGGACCCAGTACTTC; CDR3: CASSESTSGIGTQYF
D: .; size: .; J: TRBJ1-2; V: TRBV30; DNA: TGTGCCTGGAGCAGGGACGTATATGGCTACACCTTC; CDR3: CAWSRDVYGYTF
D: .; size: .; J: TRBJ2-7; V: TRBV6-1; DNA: TGTGCCAGCAGTGAAATTAGGGGGTCAGAGCAGTACTTC; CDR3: CASSEIRGSEQYF
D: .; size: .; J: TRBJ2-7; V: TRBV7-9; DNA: TGTGCCAGCAGCCCACAGGGACCGTACGAGCAGTACTTC; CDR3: CASSPQGPYEQYF
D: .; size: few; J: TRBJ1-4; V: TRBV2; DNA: TGTGCCAGCAGTGGCCGGGGCCCCAATGAAAAACTGTTTTTT; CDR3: CASSGRGPNEKLFF
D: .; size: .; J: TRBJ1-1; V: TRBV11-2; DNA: TGTGCCAGCAGCAAGCAGGGGAACACTGAAGCTTTCTTT; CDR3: CASSKQGNTEAFF
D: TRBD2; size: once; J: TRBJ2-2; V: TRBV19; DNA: TGTGCCAGTAGTATAGATGCGGCGGGGGGGAACACCGGGGAGCTGTTTTTT; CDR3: CASSIDAAGGNTGELFF
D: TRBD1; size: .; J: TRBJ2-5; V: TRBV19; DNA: TGTGCCAGTAGTATCCAGGGGGCGAAGACCCAGTACTTC; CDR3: CASSIQGAKTQYF